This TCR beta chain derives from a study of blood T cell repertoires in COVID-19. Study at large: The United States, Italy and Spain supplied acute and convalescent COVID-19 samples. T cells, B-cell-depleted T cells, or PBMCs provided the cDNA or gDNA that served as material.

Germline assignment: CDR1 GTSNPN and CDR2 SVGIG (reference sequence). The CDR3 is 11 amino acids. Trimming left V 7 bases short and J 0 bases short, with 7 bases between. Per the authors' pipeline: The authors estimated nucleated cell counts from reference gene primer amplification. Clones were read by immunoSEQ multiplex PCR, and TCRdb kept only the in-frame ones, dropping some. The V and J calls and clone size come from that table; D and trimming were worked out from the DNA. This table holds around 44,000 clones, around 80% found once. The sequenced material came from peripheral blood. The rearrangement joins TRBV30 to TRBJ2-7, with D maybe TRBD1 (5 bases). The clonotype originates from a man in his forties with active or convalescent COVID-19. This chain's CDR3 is CALGVSYEQYF. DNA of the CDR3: TGTGCCTTAGGGGTCTCCTACGAGCAGTACTTC.